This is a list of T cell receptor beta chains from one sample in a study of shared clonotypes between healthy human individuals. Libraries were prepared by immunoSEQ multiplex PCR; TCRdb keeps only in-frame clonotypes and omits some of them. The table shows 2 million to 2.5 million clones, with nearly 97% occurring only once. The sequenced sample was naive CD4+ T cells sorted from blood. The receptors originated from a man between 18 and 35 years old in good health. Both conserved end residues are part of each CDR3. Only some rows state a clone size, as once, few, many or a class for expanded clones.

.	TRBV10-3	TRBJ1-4	CAISPGGSGEKLFF
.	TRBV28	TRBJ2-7	CASSWIRDRDYEQYF
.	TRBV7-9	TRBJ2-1	CASSPGRGALAGVNEQFF
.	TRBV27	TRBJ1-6	CASSLSGTGVGSPLHF
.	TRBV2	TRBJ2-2	CASKKGETGELFF
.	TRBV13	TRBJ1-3	CASSVQGLYGNTIYF
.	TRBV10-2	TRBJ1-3	CASSETADSGNTIYF
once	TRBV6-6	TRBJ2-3	CATAVAGVSDTQYF
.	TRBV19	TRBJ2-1	CASSQGGSLFF
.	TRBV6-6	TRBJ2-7	CASSTTGSEQYF
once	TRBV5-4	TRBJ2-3	CASSLPTTDTQYF
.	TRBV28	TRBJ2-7	CASSLTGYEQYF
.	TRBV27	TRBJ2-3	CASRQTASDTQYF
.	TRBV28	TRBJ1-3	CASASPGNTIYF
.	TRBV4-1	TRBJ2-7	CASSQDSLAHEQYF
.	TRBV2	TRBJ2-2	CASSLRKGTSGTTGELFF
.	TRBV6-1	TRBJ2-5	CASSEGQGRYQETQYF
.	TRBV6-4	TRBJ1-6	CASSFVGGGPLHF
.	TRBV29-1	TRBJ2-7	CSVGLLGHHYEQYF
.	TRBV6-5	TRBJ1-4	CASRSDGTLNEKLFF
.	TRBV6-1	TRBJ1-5	CASSMDRTRYQPQHF
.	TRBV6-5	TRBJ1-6	CASSYSRWQKNSPLHF
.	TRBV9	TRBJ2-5	CASSVGLAGETQYF
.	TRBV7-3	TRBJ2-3	CASSTQAGGTDTQYF
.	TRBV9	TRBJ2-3	CASSVEGAWADTQYF
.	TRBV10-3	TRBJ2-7	CAIIPGLGSYEQYF
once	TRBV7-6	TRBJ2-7	CASSLHNGAYEQYF
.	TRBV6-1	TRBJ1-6	CASKGQDSPLHF
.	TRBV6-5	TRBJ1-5	CASRLDRVQPQHF
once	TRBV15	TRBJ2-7	CATSRGEGTSYEQYF
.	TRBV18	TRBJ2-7	CASSPGTRSSYEQYF
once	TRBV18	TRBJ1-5	CASSPGTGGGNQPQHF
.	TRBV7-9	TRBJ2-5	CASSIQVETQYF
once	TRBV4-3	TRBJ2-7	CASSLQQGSYEQYF
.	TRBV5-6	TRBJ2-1	CASSLGTSLANEQFF
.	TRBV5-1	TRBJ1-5	CASSSGQGNSNQPQHF
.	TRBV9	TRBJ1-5	CASSNLGTQPQHF
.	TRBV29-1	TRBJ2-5	CSVRGALTKETQYF
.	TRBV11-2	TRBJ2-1	CASSLQGAVSSYNEQFF
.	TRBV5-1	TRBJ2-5	CASSLEPAGGQETQYF
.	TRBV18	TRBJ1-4	CASSGATNEKLFF
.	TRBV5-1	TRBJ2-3	CASSSPSTDTQYF
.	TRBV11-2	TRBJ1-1	CASVWGADTEAFF
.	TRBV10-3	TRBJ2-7	CAISESNSPYEQYF
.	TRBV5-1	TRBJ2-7	CASSPRQGRYEQYF
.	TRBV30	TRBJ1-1	CAWSKGPSFTEAFF
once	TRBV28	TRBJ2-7	CASRVDRGQYEQYF